The 32 T cell receptor beta chains below were found in one sample sequenced in a study of human T cells and chemical hapten exposure. TCRdb independently ran MiXCR on the RACE reads; one entry per CDR3 protein. The sample lists 84,000 or so distinct CDR3 sequences, around 8.8% occurring once. This sample's time point: pre-sensitization, week 0. Treatment indicated: therapeutic diphenylcyclopropenone sensitization with weekly scalp DPC. Source: whole blood, taken in connection with sensitization to the hapten diphenylcyclopropenone (DPC). Receptor source: a man in his forties with alopecia areata. Some clones in this sample may be carry-over from other donors' samples.

This clonotype was found a few times. The chain employs TRBV5-1 and TRBJ2-1; D is perhaps TRBD1 or TRBD2 (5 bases each). Trimming took 2 bases from V and 0 from J, leaving 9 bases between them. Germline values: CDR1 SGHRS, CDR2 YFSETQ. The CDR3 loop spans 15 amino acids. The CDR3 coding sequence is TGCGCCAGCAGCTTAGGGGAGAGCTCCTACAATGAGCAGTTCTTC. This codes for CASSLGESSYNEQFF. Full variable domain (outside the CDR3, taken from reference TRBV5-1 and TRBJ2-1): KAGVTQTPRYLIKTRGQQVTLSCSPISGHRSVSWYQQTPGQGLQFLFEYFSETQRNKGNFPGRFSGRQFSNSRSEMNVSTLELGDSALYLCASSLGESSYNEQFFGPGTRLTVL.

This clonotype came up a few times. This chain uses TRBV6-2 or TRBV6-3 with TRBJ1-1; D is perhaps TRBD1 (6 bases). Germline assignment: CDR1 MNHEY and CDR2 SVGEGT. CDR3 size: 15 residues. The V end was cut by 2 bases, the J end by 3 bases, with 13 bases between. For the CDR3, the DNA is TGTGCCAGCAGTTACAGGGGGGCTTGGGACACTGAAGCTTTCTTT. It is translated as CASSYRGAWDTEAFF.

This clonotype was seen a few times. The chain is built from TRBV4-2 and TRBJ2-3; the D is unclear. V dropped 0 bases and J dropped 5 bases, with 12 bases sitting between them. Germline CDR1 reads LGHNA; CDR2 reads YNFKEQ. The CDR3 extends over 15 amino acids. The CDR3 here is CASSQDNALGDTQYF. The DNA for the CDR3 is TGTGCCAGCAGCCAAGATAACGCCTTGGGAGATACGCAGTATTTT.

This clonotype was counted a few times. The chain is built from TRBV4-3 and TRBJ1-2; D remains ambiguous. With 4 bases removed from V and 1 base from J, the gap between germline ends came to 10 bases. CDR1 is LGHNA, CDR2 YSLEER, per germline. The CDR3 has 14 residues. CDR3 DNA sequence: TGCGCCAGCAGCCCGGACCGATTTAACTATGGCTACACCTTC. The encoded protein is CASSPDRFNYGYTF.

This clonotype has a handful of counts. V usage is TRBV5-1 and J usage is TRBJ2-2; possible D gene TRBD1, 5 bases. The length of the CDR3 is 15 residues. V was clipped by 4 bases and J by 6 bases, with 16 bases between them. CDR1 SGHRS and CDR2 YFSETQ come from the germline V gene. The CDR3 is CASSVAAAGSGELFF. In DNA form, the CDR3 reads TGCGCCAGCAGCGTGGCGGCGGCAGGGTCCGGGGAGCTGTTTTTT.

This clonotype was counted many times. V usage is TRBV7-6 and J usage is TRBJ1-1, with a possible D match to TRBD1 (6 bases). CDR1 and CDR2 from the germline V gene are SGHVS and FNYEAQ. The V end lost 3 bases, the J end lost 2 bases, and 16 bases lay between the germline ends. CDR3 size: 16 residues. CDR3 nucleotides: TGTGCCAGCAGCTTCCCCACGACAGGAGTTAACACTGAAGCTTTCTTT. This sequence encodes CASSFPTTGVNTEAFF.

This clonotype has just a few counts. This sequence joins TRBV12-3 or TRBV12-4 and TRBJ2-5; a weak D match, TRBD2 (6 bases). Trimming took off 6 bases at V and 10 bases at J, with 18 bases between the two ends. CDR3 size: 13 residues. CDR3 region: CASSGAGRGNQYF. In nucleotides, the CDR3 is TGTGCCAGCAGCGGGGCAGGACGGGGGAACCAGTACTTC.

This clonotype was detected ten times or more. The CDR3 DNA reads TGTGCCAGCAGGACAGGGGGCGGGAGGGCCTACAATGAGCAGTTCTTC. It is translated as CASRTGGGRAYNEQFF. The chain carries TRBV28 and TRBJ2-1; D perhaps matches TRBD1 (10 bases). V gave up 6 bases and J gave up 2 bases, with 17 bases separating them. CDR1 MDHEN and CDR2 SYDVKM come from the germline V gene. This CDR3 is 16 amino acids long.

This clonotype was counted a few times. The CDR3 DNA sequence: TGTGCCAGCAGTTACAGGGAGACCGGGGAGCTGTTTTTT. This codes for CASSYRETGELFF. The V call is TRBV6-2 or TRBV6-3, the J call TRBJ2-2, with D possibly being TRBD2 (5 bases). The V end lost 2 bases, the J end lost 5 bases, and 6 bases lay between the germline ends. CDR3 length equals 13 residues. Per germline, CDR1 MNHEY and CDR2 SVGEGT.

This clonotype was seen a few times. The chain joins TRBV29-1 to TRBJ2-5; D gene ambiguous. Trimming took 4 bases from V and 5 from J, leaving 5 bases between them. This CDR3 region has 10 residues. Germline V gene data show CDR1 as SQVTM and CDR2 as ANQGSEA. Here the CDR3 DNA reads TGCAGCGTTGGCGCGGAGACCCAGTACTTC. Translating it yields CSVGAETQYF.

The genes are TRBV11-1 and TRBJ2-4; D gene uncertain. The CDR3 runs to 12 residues. Germline V gene lookup returns CDR1 SGHAT and CDR2 FQDESV (reference sequence). The V end lost 5 bases, the J end lost 3 bases, and 5 bases lay between the germline ends. DNA of the CDR3: TGTGCCAGCAGCGAAGGCAAAAACATTCAGTACTTC. Translated: CASSEGKNIQYF.

This clonotype was seen only a few times. The CDR3 reads CSARDQGTEEQYV. The CDR3 bases are TGCAGTGCTAGAGACCAAGGGACGGAAGAGCAGTACGTC. This sequence joins TRBV20-1 and TRBJ2-7; D may correspond to TRBD1 or TRBD2 (5 bases each). This CDR3 region has 13 residues. V gave up 0 bases and J gave up 7 bases, with 13 bases separating them. Germline-derived CDR1 and CDR2 are DFQATT and SNEGSKA (reference sequence).

Ten or more counts support this clonotype. The chain employs TRBV12-3 or TRBV12-4 and TRBJ2-3; TRBD2 aligns across 8 bases. The CDR3 is made up of 15 amino acids. V was pared by 5 bases and J by 5 bases, with 9 bases of the junction left unmatched. This CDR3 is CASSLGRGGKDTQYF. The CDR3 bases are TGTGCCAGCAGTCTCGGGAGGGGAGGTAAAGATACGCAGTATTTT.

In this sample, this clonotype turned up many times. This chain joins TRBV4-1 and TRBJ2-3; a possible D gene is TRBD2 (5 bases). V was shortened by 0 bases and J by 0 bases, with 13 bases between the two germline ends. Germline lookup yields CDR1 MGHRA and CDR2 YSYEKL. The CDR3 is made up of 17 amino acids. The CDR3 region is CASSQELRGSSTDTQYF. The CDR3 nucleotides read TGCGCCAGCAGCCAAGAGTTGAGAGGGAGCAGCACAGATACGCAGTATTTT.

This clonotype was seen many times. The chain joins TRBV7-2 to TRBJ2-3, with D possibly matching TRBD2 (6 bases). The V gene's germline CDR1 is SGHTA and CDR2 FQGNSA. The CDR3 runs to 13 residues. Trimming took off 5 bases at V and 2 bases at J, with 8 bases between the two ends. CDR3 sequence (DNA): TGTGCCAGCAGCGGGGACTTCACAGATACGCAGTATTTT. Its translation: CASSGDFTDTQYF.

The chain joins TRBV20-1 to TRBJ2-3, with 7 nucleotides matching TRBD2. Germline V gene lookup returns CDR1 DFQATT and CDR2 SNEGSKA (reference sequence). With V trimmed by 6 bases and J by 0 bases, 12 bases remained unmatched. The CDR3 contains 16 residues. The CDR3 sequence is CSAKGGPVFSTDTQYF. The CDR3 bases are TGCAGTGCAAAGGGAGGGCCTGTGTTTAGCACAGATACGCAGTATTTT.

This clonotype was observed at least ten times. The V and J genes are TRBV6-6 and TRBJ2-6, with D possibly TRBD1 on 6 matching bases. This CDR3 has 17 amino acids. Germline V CDR1 and CDR2: MNHNY, SVGAGI (reference sequence). V was clipped by 2 bases and J by 1 base, with 12 bases between them. This chain's CDR3 is CASSYDRYPSGANVLTF. CDR3 sequence (DNA): TGTGCCAGCAGTTACGACAGGTATCCTTCTGGGGCCAACGTCCTGACTTTC.

This clonotype was seen repeatedly, ten times or more. This rearrangement joins TRBV3-1 to TRBJ2-3; D call uncertain. V was shortened by 1 base and J by 4 bases, with 6 bases between the two germline ends. This CDR3 is built from 13 residues. In germline, CDR1 is LGHDT, CDR2 YNNKEL (reference sequence). The DNA for the CDR3 is TGTGCCAGCAGCCAAGTCTTTGCAGATACGCAGTATTTT. It encodes CASSQVFADTQYF.

In its sample, this clonotype was seen many times. This sequence joins TRBV18 and TRBJ2-5, with 10 bases that match TRBD1. This CDR3 is 14 amino acids long. Losses at the gene ends were 6 bases for V and 4 bases for J; bases not matched to a gene: 5. Germline CDR1 and CDR2: KGHSH and LQKENI. The CDR3 spells CASSRDRGRETQYF. The CDR3 DNA sequence: TGTGCCAGCTCCCGAGACAGGGGGCGAGAGACCCAGTACTTC.

This clonotype was found many times. The chain couples TRBV4-2 to TRBJ2-5; D is possibly TRBD1 or TRBD2 (5 bases each). The germline CDR1 and CDR2 sequences are LGHNA and YNFKEQ. Trimming removed 4 bases from V and 5 bases from J, with 8 bases in between. The CDR3 totals 12 residues. CDR3 nucleotide sequence: TGTGCCAGCAGCCGGGGGACGGAGACCCAGTACTTC. Translating gives CASSRGTETQYF.

This clonotype was observed a single time. This chain joins TRBV7-2 and TRBJ2-5; no clear D gene. Looked up from germline, CDR1 is SGHTA and CDR2 is FQGNSA. V lost 2 bases, J lost 5 bases, and 12 bases lay in between. The CDR3 loop spans 14 amino acids. This CDR3 reads CASSLLKVTETQYF. CDR3 nucleotide sequence: TGTGCCAGCAGCTTACTTAAGGTCACCGAGACCCAGTACTTC. Full variable domain (missing parts from reference TRBV7-2 and TRBJ2-5): GAGVSQSPSNKVTEKGKDVELRCDPISGHTALYWYRQSLGQGLEFLIYFQGNSAPDKSGLPSDRFSAERTGGSVSTLTIQRTQQEDSAVYLCASSLLKVTETQYFGPGTRLLVL.

This clonotype appeared many times. The rearrangement joins TRBV9 to TRBJ2-1; 13 bases fit TRBD2. V was clipped by 6 bases and J by 8 bases; unmatched bases: 11. The CDR3 is 16 residues long. CDR1 and CDR2 from the germline V gene are SGDLS and YYNGEE. As DNA, the CDR3 is TGTGCCAGCACCCAGGGGACTAGCGGGATGTATGATGAGCAGTTCTTC. This translates into CASTQGTSGMYDEQFF.

This clonotype was seen ten or more times. V gene TRBV7-2 combines with J gene TRBJ2-3, with 14 bases that match TRBD2. J lost 6 bases, V lost 1 base, and 6 bases had no gene match. CDR3 length: 17 residues. Germline CDR1 SGHTA, CDR2 FQGNSA. CDR3 DNA: TGTGCCAGCAGCTTAGGACTAGCGGGAGGGCTGGTGGATACGCAGTATTTT. Its protein product is CASSLGLAGGLVDTQYF.

Ten or more counts support this clonotype. The chain recombines TRBV20-1 with TRBJ1-6; 8 bases align to TRBD1. CDR3 size: 14 residues. Germline V gene lookup returns CDR1 DFQATT and CDR2 SNEGSKA (reference sequence). Trimming at V came to 6 bases and at J to 6 bases, leaving 7 bases not matched to a gene. As DNA, the CDR3 is TGCAGTGCACAAGAGACAGGGGCTAATTCACCCCTCCACTTT. The encoded protein is CSAQETGANSPLHF.

This clonotype has a count of ten or more. The chain carries TRBV30 and TRBJ1-6; D is unresolved. In germline, CDR1 is GTSNPN, CDR2 SVGIG (reference sequence). CDR3 length equals 13 residues. The V end lost 0 bases, the J end lost 7 bases, and 7 bases lay between the germline ends. DNA for the CDR3: TGTGCCTGGAGTGTTCCGGGGAATTCACCCCTCCACTTT. Protein product: CAWSVPGNSPLHF. Supplemented by reference TRBV30 and TRBJ1-6, the full variable domain reads SQTIHQWPATLVQPVGSPLSLECTVEGTSNPNLYWYRQAAGRGLQLLFYSVGIGQISSEVPQNLSASRPQDRQFILSSKKLLLSDSGFYLCAWSVPGNSPLHFGNGTRLTVT.

Only a few counts were recorded for this clonotype. The chain recombines TRBV29-1 with TRBJ2-7, with a possible D match to TRBD2 (5 bases). CDR1 and CDR2 (germline): SQVTM, ANQGSEA. The CDR3 runs to 14 residues. The germline V and J ends were trimmed by 7 bases and 2 bases, with 18 bases remaining between them. The CDR3 loop is CSAGDGRAAYEQYF. The CDR3 nucleotides are TGCAGCGCTGGGGATGGGCGGGCAGCCTACGAGCAGTACTTC.

This clonotype qualifies as large. The chain joins TRBV5-1 to TRBJ2-3; D is perhaps TRBD2 (6 bases). CDR3 size: 17 residues. Germline V gene lookup returns CDR1 SGHRS and CDR2 YFSETQ. V was cut by 0 bases and J by 4 bases, with 18 bases left in between. CDR3 DNA: TGCGCCAGCAGCTTGGCCGAGCTAGCGAACGCTCCAGATACGCAGTATTTT. The encoded protein is CASSLAELANAPDTQYF.

This clonotype has only a few counts. The junction differs from germline at one of its ends, possibly a read error. This chain uses TRBV7-7 with TRBJ2-2; 8 bases agree with TRBD1. The CDR3 has 16 amino acids. Per germline, CDR1 SSHAT and CDR2 FNYEAQ (reference sequence). CDR3 DNA sequence: TGTGCTAGCAGCCATCGACAGGGGATGAACACCGGGGAGCTGTTTTTT. Protein sequence: CASSHRQGMNTGELFF.

This sequence joins TRBV18 and TRBJ2-1; 7 bases are shared with TRBD1. This CDR3 is built from 15 residues. Trimming removed 2 bases from V and 4 bases from J; junction bases left unmatched: 5. Looked up from germline, CDR1 is KGHSH and CDR2 is LQKENI. The CDR3 sequence: CASSPTGESYNEQFF. The DNA of the CDR3 is TGTGCCAGCTCACCAACAGGGGAATCATACAATGAGCAGTTCTTC.

A few counts support this clonotype. V is TRBV11-2 and J is TRBJ2-7; a weak D match, TRBD1 (6 bases). The germline V gene has CDR1 SGHAT and CDR2 FQNNGV. The CDR3 loop spans 12 amino acids. Between the trimmed V and J ends, which lost 5 bases and 7 bases, there was a span of 12 bases. In DNA form, the CDR3 reads TGTGCCAGCAGCCCGCTGGGACATGAGCAGTACTTC. The encoded protein is CASSPLGHEQYF.

The chain couples TRBV6-2 or TRBV6-3 to TRBJ2-1, with D possibly being TRBD2 (5 bases). The CDR3 has 14 residues. CDR1 and CDR2 from the germline V gene are MNHEY and SVGEGT. V shed 6 bases and J shed 4 bases, with 13 bases lying between them. This CDR3 is CASRRTPNYNEQFF. The CDR3 nucleotides read TGTGCCAGCAGAAGGACTCCGAATTACAATGAGCAGTTCTTC.

The chain employs TRBV3-1 and TRBJ2-1; TRBD2 aligns across 7 bases. J was trimmed by 2 bases and V by 6 bases; bases with no gene match: 7. The CDR3 consists of 15 residues. Germline V lookup: CDR1 LGHDT, CDR2 YNNKEL (reference sequence). The CDR3 region has the DNA TGTGCCAGCAGGCTAAGCGGGGAAACCTACAATGAGCAGTTCTTC. Its protein product is CASRLSGETYNEQFF.